The rows below give T cell receptor beta chains drawn from one sample of a study of Ad26.COV2.S vaccination and SARS-CoV-2 variants. Data came from immunoSEQ multiplex PCR; TCRdb stores just in-frame clones and leaves some out. The sample consists of about 350,000 clones, 85% of them appearing once. Sample: peripheral blood, taken in a trial of Ad26.COV2.S vaccine versus placebo. These receptors came from a person aged 18-65 years who received the Ad26.COV2.S COVID-19 vaccine or a placebo. CDR3s include the opening cysteine and the closing phenylalanine or tryptophan. Expanded clones are given a class, and other clones once, few, many or no size at all.

clone_size v_call cdr3_aa
. TRBV18 CASSQLTGTYEQYF
. TRBV18 CASSPVPQLNTEAFF
. TRBV6-4 CASRASAVGSTEAFF
. TRBV6-5 CASSYGRGADGYEQYF
. TRBV5-1 CASLPDRANQPQHF
. TRBV7-9 CASSLESGAYNEQFF
. TRBV5-1 CASSELTDPRQYF
. TRBV27 CASRGVDKGGWRGYGYTF
few TRBV5-6 CASIAGLAGGRSTDTQYF
. TRBV5-1 CASSLVAPSYEQYF
once TRBV5-1 CASSWFFGTGGYEQYF
. TRBV9 CASSVGAIRNTEAFF
. TRBV2 CASRVTGGGNEQYF
. TRBV20-1 CSASLLSFTKADEQFF
. TRBV9 CASSVVQGGSPLHF
. TRBV7-9 CASNQGGADTQYF
. TRBV19 CASSRTSGGAETQYF
. TRBV7-9 CASSLGNRGRAGANVLTF
. TRBV7-9 CASSIGNVGPQHF
few TRBV5-4 CASSLWPGGQSEQFF
. TRBV21-1 CASSNPGLAGATGELFF
. TRBV11-2 CASSSWDRGNGYTF
. TRBV30 CAWEYGLAGGGSSYNEQFF
. TRBV7-9 CASSPQQGSGNQPQHF
. TRBV18 CASSPGTGGYEQYF
. TRBV4-3 CASSQERGSGNTIYF
few TRBV30 CAWSGGRAPTNIQYF
. TRBV4-1 CASSQAGQGVLGTGELFF